What follows are 10 T cell receptor beta chains derived from one specimen sequenced in a study of T cell clusters in autoimmune cytopenias. TRB amplification used approximately 0.25 ug of peripheral blood genomic DNA. One tube held mixed TRB-A and TRB-B primer pools for touch-down PCR. TCRdb reprocessed the multiplex PCR reads, keeping one entry per CDR3 protein, no DNA. Recorded here are a few thousand distinct CDR3 sequences; the top ten clones represent roughly 71%. The same data also contributed to another study, on T cell repertoires in aging, cancer and after chemotherapy.

Sequencing was carried out using peripheral blood. All receptors come from a human donor in good health.

In terms of frequency, this clonotype is medium-sized. The rearrangement links TRBV7-2 to TRBJ2-5. CDR1 and CDR2 from the germline V gene are SGHTA and FQGNSA. This CDR3 has 14 amino acids. This CDR3 is CASSLAIGQETQYF.

This sequence joins TRBV19 and TRBJ2-7; the TCRdb D gene call, TRBD2, has no DNA to confirm it. Germline lookup yields CDR1 LNHDA and CDR2 SQIVND (reference sequence). This CDR3 region has 14 residues. The CDR3 sequence is CASSVEGSSYEQYF.

This clonotype is classed as medium-sized (0.01 to 0.1%) by frequency. The genes are TRBV29-1 and TRBJ1-2. Germline CDR1 reads SQVTM; CDR2 reads ANQGSEA. The CDR3 contains 13 residues. CDR3 region: CSARDSGNYGYTF.

The V gene is TRBV6-2 or TRBV6-3, the J gene TRBJ1-2; the D gene TCRdb calls, TRBD1, cannot be checked with no DNA. Germline values: CDR1 MNHEY, CDR2 SVGEGT. The CDR3 totals 13 residues. This CDR3 reads CASRPTGDNGYTF.

The chain joins TRBV6-5 to TRBJ2-1; TCRdb gives TRBD1 as the D gene, but with no DNA this cannot be confirmed. Germline CDR1 MNHEY, CDR2 SVGAGI. The CDR3 extends over 15 amino acids. CDR3 sequence reads: CASSYSDRAYNEQFF.

The chain combines TRBV6-5 with TRBJ2-7. Germline CDR1 is MNHEY and CDR2 is SVGAGI. The CDR3 runs to 13 residues. The CDR3 spells CASTSGRAYEQYF.

The rearrangement links TRBV6-1 to TRBJ1-1. The germline CDR1 and CDR2 sequences are MNHNS and SASEGT. The CDR3 has 14 amino acids. CDR3 region: CASSATFDNTEAFF.

The chain combines TRBV6-5 with TRBJ2-1; TCRdb's D call of TRBD1 is untestable without DNA. The CDR3 has 13 amino acids. CDR1 and CDR2 from the germline V gene are MNHEY and SVGAGI. The CDR3 loop reads CASRRQVFDEQFF.

The gene calls are TRBV12-3 or TRBV12-4 and TRBJ1-3; TCRdb's D gene call, TRBD1, goes unchecked for lack of DNA. The CDR3 totals 16 residues. This CDR3 reads CASSLGTGGPGGTIYF.

The chain carries TRBV30 and TRBJ2-3; TCRdb picks TRBD2, but there is no DNA to check that call. Germline V gene lookup returns CDR1 GTSNPN and CDR2 SVGIG (reference sequence). The CDR3 sequence is 13 residues long. The chain's CDR3 is CAFERGGTDTQYF.